This entry is about one TCR beta chain. Its antigen is undetermined. The donors were healthy bone marrow donors. Use of 60 Vbeta and 13 Jbeta primers characterized the PCR. TCRdb keeps only in-frame clones here, not all; method: immunoSEQ multiplex PCR. The data hold some 78,000 clones, with around 80% observed a single time. This specimen belongs to a study of cytomegalovirus exposure and HLA in healthy donors. About the research overall: Earlier work reported around 110 million unique TCR beta sequences from about 170 million T cells.

CDR1 is MNHNS, CDR2 SASEGT, per germline. This CDR3 contains 16 residues. Between the trimmed V and J ends, which lost 2 bases and 1 base, there was a span of 12 bases. Study conclusions and caveats: Cytomegalovirus association was listed for about 160 TCR beta chains. Within an earlier analysis, most TCR beta V segments proved productive either about 87% or about 30% of the time.

The material sequenced was PBMCs. The TCR sequence derives from a woman aged 45-65 years in good health and CMV-seropositive. The genes are TRBV6-1 and TRBJ1-3; D is ambiguous. CDR3 bases: TGTGCCAGCAGTGAAACGTCGGGAACTTCTGGAAACACCATATATTTT. It specifies CASSETSGTSGNTIYF.